This T cell receptor (beta chain) was identified during a study of control samples from healthy donors and cancer patients. Here immunoSEQ multiplex PCR was the method, and the copy in TCRdb shows in-frame clones only, minus some. The data show tens of thousands of clones, less than 85% seen once. V was cut by 7 bases and J by 3 bases, with 19 bases left in between. CDR3 size: 15 residues. The germline gives CDR1 SGHNT, CDR2 YENEEA. This sequence originates from a man aged 70 or older with lung cancer. Sequences were obtained from PBMCs. V and J are TRBV11-3 and TRBJ2-7; TRBD1 is a possible D gene (6 bases). Written as DNA, the CDR3 is TGTGCCAGCACCCTAGGATCAGGGACAAGCTACGAGCAGTACTTC. Protein sequence: CASTLGSGTSYEQYF.